The rows below give T cell receptor beta chains drawn from one sample of a study of human CD8 memory T cell subsets. Reanalyzing the 5' RACE reads, TCRdb keeps one entry per CDR3 protein, without DNA. This repertoire comprises 7,000 or so distinct CDR3 sequences; its ten largest clones make up over 20%. The sequencing sample was made of CD8+ T cells from PBMCs. Receptor source: a human donor in good health. Both conserved end residues are part of each CDR3. The order of the fields is clone size, J gene, V gene, CDR3 protein. The size field is filled for only some rows; it gives once, few, many or a size class.

abundance: medium-sized
j_gene: TRBJ2-3
v_gene: TRBV7-9
CDR3aa: CASSHDIADTQYF

abundance: -
j_gene: TRBJ2-2
v_gene: TRBV28
CDR3aa: CASSRDSLSNTGELFF

abundance: -
j_gene: TRBJ1-1
v_gene: TRBV7-9
CDR3aa: CASSPQDYTEAFF

abundance: -
j_gene: TRBJ1-1
v_gene: TRBV28
CDR3aa: CASERGTGDTEAFF

abundance: medium-sized
j_gene: TRBJ2-1
v_gene: TRBV11-3
CDR3aa: CASSLESPGTGRNEQFF

abundance: -
j_gene: TRBJ2-7
v_gene: TRBV4-1
CDR3aa: CASSLEPGTAYEQYF

abundance: medium-sized
j_gene: TRBJ1-2
v_gene: TRBV24-1
CDR3aa: CATSDSRRGYTF

abundance: -
j_gene: TRBJ1-6
v_gene: TRBV6-1
CDR3aa: CARSRGTDNNSPLHF

abundance: -
j_gene: TRBJ1-2
v_gene: TRBV27
CDR3aa: CASSHPQDGYTF

abundance: -
j_gene: TRBJ2-1
v_gene: TRBV4-3
CDR3aa: CASSQLLRDRANNEQFF

abundance: -
j_gene: TRBJ2-1
v_gene: TRBV28
CDR3aa: CASSSWTANNEQFF

abundance: -
j_gene: TRBJ2-1
v_gene: TRBV4-2
CDR3aa: CASSQGYNEQFF

abundance: -
j_gene: TRBJ2-4
v_gene: TRBV30
CDR3aa: CAWSGNRGRNIQYF

abundance: -
j_gene: TRBJ1-2
v_gene: TRBV12-3/TRBV12-4
CDR3aa: CASSLVAYYGYTF

abundance: -
j_gene: TRBJ1-1
v_gene: TRBV20-1
CDR3aa: CSARESGDTEAFF

abundance: -
j_gene: TRBJ2-3
v_gene: TRBV7-8
CDR3aa: CASSFASGARDTQYF

abundance: -
j_gene: TRBJ2-1
v_gene: TRBV20-1
CDR3aa: CSARDGASYNEQFF

abundance: -
j_gene: TRBJ2-7
v_gene: TRBV4-2
CDR3aa: CASSQEASSSYEQYF

abundance: -
j_gene: TRBJ2-7
v_gene: TRBV28
CDR3aa: CASSGRGATYEQYF

abundance: -
j_gene: TRBJ1-4
v_gene: TRBV23-1
CDR3aa: CASSRENEKLFF

abundance: -
j_gene: TRBJ2-7
v_gene: TRBV6-2/TRBV6-3
CDR3aa: CASSSENPRVRYEQYF

abundance: -
j_gene: TRBJ2-7
v_gene: TRBV3-1
CDR3aa: CASSHWTGSPEEQYF

abundance: -
j_gene: TRBJ1-2
v_gene: TRBV7-9
CDR3aa: CASSPDGTVFYGYTF

abundance: -
j_gene: TRBJ1-1
v_gene: TRBV28
CDR3aa: CASSIGFNTEAFF

abundance: -
j_gene: TRBJ1-5
v_gene: TRBV4-3
CDR3aa: CASSPDRGHQPQHF

abundance: medium-sized
j_gene: TRBJ1-2
v_gene: TRBV28
CDR3aa: CASSSGQIYGYTF

abundance: -
j_gene: TRBJ2-5
v_gene: TRBV7-6
CDR3aa: CASSLEVGGPRETQYF

abundance: -
j_gene: TRBJ2-2
v_gene: TRBV7-6
CDR3aa: CASRPLAGGWFF

abundance: -
j_gene: TRBJ1-3
v_gene: TRBV6-5
CDR3aa: CASTTGDSGNTIYF

abundance: -
j_gene: TRBJ1-6
v_gene: TRBV14
CDR3aa: CASSQDLGTTYNSPLHF

abundance: -
j_gene: TRBJ2-7
v_gene: TRBV3-1
CDR3aa: CASSFRGRPYEQYF

abundance: -
j_gene: TRBJ2-5
v_gene: TRBV7-8
CDR3aa: CASSFGDSEETQYF

abundance: -
j_gene: TRBJ2-1
v_gene: TRBV5-1
CDR3aa: CASLSGSGVNNEQFF

abundance: -
j_gene: TRBJ2-1
v_gene: TRBV19
CDR3aa: CASSIGTGSEQFF

abundance: -
j_gene: TRBJ2-1
v_gene: TRBV6-6
CDR3aa: CASSYGSAYYNEQFF

abundance: -
j_gene: TRBJ1-2
v_gene: TRBV7-9
CDR3aa: CASSSQGYPYGYTF

abundance: -
j_gene: TRBJ2-3
v_gene: TRBV10-2
CDR3aa: CASSEGGVAEFTDTQYF

abundance: -
j_gene: TRBJ2-5
v_gene: TRBV6-6
CDR3aa: CASSYGETQYF

abundance: medium-sized
j_gene: TRBJ2-7
v_gene: TRBV12-3/TRBV12-4
CDR3aa: CASSPGGYEQYF

abundance: -
j_gene: TRBJ2-7
v_gene: TRBV4-1
CDR3aa: CASSQGWGRSYEQYF

abundance: -
j_gene: TRBJ2-2
v_gene: TRBV4-3
CDR3aa: CASSQDWAGGPGGTGELFF

abundance: -
j_gene: TRBJ2-7
v_gene: TRBV2
CDR3aa: CASSAPGSSYEQYF

abundance: -
j_gene: TRBJ2-7
v_gene: TRBV5-4
CDR3aa: CASSTDSFSYEQYF

abundance: -
j_gene: TRBJ1-6
v_gene: TRBV5-4
CDR3aa: CASNLGTANSPLHF

abundance: -
j_gene: TRBJ2-1
v_gene: TRBV7-6
CDR3aa: CASSFVVDNEQFF

abundance: -
j_gene: TRBJ2-1
v_gene: TRBV5-4
CDR3aa: CASSLAGGTYGPYNEQFF

abundance: -
j_gene: TRBJ2-2
v_gene: TRBV6-6
CDR3aa: CASSYSAGELFF

abundance: -
j_gene: TRBJ1-1
v_gene: TRBV7-8
CDR3aa: CASSFPGGTEAFF

abundance: -
j_gene: TRBJ2-7
v_gene: TRBV27
CDR3aa: CASSFPGPYEQYF

abundance: -
j_gene: TRBJ2-7
v_gene: TRBV11-2
CDR3aa: CASSLGTGGPRSYEQYF

abundance: -
j_gene: TRBJ2-3
v_gene: TRBV4-1
CDR3aa: CASSQEAPRDTQYF

abundance: -
j_gene: TRBJ2-2
v_gene: TRBV30
CDR3aa: CAWSVGHRGSTGELFF

abundance: -
j_gene: TRBJ2-3
v_gene: TRBV11-2
CDR3aa: CASSRPGLAVSYTDTQYF